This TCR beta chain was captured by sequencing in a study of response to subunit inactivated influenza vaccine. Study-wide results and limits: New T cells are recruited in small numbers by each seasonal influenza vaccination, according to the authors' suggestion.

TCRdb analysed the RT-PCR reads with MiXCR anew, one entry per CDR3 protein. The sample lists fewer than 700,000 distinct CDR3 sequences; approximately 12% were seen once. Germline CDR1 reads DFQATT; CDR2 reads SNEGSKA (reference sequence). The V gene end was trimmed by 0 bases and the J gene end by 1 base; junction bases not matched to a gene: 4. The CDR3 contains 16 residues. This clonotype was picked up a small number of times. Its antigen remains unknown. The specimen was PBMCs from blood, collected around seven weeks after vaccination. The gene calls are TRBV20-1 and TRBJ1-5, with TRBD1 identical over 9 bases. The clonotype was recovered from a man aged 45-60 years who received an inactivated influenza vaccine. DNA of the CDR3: TGCAGTGCTAGAGACTTACAGGGGGCGAGCAATCAGCCCCAGCATTTT. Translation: CSARDLQGASNQPQHF.